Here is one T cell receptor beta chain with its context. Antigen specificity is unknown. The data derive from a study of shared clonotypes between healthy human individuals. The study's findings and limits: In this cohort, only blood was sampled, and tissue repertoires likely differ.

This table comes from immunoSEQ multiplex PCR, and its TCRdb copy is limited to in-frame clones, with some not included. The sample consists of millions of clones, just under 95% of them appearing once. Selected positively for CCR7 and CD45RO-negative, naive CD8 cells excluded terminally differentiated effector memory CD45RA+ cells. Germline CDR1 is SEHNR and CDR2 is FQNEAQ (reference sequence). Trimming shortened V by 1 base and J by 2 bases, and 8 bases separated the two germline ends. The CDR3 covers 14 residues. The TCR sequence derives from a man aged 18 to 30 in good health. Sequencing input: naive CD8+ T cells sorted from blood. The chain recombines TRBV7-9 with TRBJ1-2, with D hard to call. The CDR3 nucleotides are TGTGCCAGCAGCTTAGTTCATATAAACTATGGCTACACCTTC. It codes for CASSLVHINYGYTF.